This T cell receptor beta chain was obtained from a study of shared clonotypes between healthy human individuals. Study-wide findings and caveats: Non-shared clonotypes displayed generation probabilities falling below those of clonotypes present in all four donors.

Generated by immunoSEQ multiplex PCR, the TCRdb table keeps only in-frame clones and is missing some. The data contain roughly 2.2 million clones, about 90% of them singletons. Points on this clone: Its antigen is undetermined.

CDR3 length: 16 amino acids. Unmatched junction bases numbered 6, after V lost 4 bases and J lost 3 bases. The germline V gene has CDR1 MNHEY and CDR2 SVGAGI. The chain carries TRBV6-5 and TRBJ2-1; 10 bases are shared with TRBD2. The sequence was obtained from a young man in good health. Some clones in this sample may be carry-over from other donors' samples. Specimen: naive CD4+ T cells from PBMCs. The subset denotes: CD45RA+ positively selected. The CDR3 coding sequence is TGTGCCAGCAGTTCTCGACTAGCGGGCTTCTACAATGAGCAGTTCTTC. Amino acids: CASSSRLAGFYNEQFF.